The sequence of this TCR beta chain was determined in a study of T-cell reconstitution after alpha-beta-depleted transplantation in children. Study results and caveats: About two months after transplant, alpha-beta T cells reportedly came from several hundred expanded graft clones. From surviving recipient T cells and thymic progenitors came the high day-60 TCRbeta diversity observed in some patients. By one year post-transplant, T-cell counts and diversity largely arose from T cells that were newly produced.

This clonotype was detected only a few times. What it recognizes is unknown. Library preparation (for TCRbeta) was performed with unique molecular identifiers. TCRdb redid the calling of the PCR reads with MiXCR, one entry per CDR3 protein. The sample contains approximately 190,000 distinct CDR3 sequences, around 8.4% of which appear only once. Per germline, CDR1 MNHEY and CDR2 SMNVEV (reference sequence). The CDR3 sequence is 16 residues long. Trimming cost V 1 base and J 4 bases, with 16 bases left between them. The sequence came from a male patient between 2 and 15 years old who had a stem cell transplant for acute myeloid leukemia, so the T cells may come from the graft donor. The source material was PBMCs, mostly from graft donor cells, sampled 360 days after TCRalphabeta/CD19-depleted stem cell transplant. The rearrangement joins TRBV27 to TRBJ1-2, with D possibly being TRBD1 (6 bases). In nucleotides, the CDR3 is TGTGCCAGCAGTTTATGGGGCGGGCAGGGGATCTATGGCTACACCTTC. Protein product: CASSLWGGQGIYGYTF.